This entry features one T cell receptor beta chain sequence. Its antigen is still unknown. This entry is derived from a study of T cell responses to AZD1222 COVID-19 vaccine. Study findings and constraints: The study found vaccine-associated CD4 TCRs spanning spike, dominant at 160-218 and 743-854. It should be noted that donors were predominantly white British and more often female, and clonal diversity was possibly underestimated. At baseline, seropositivity was found in only 6 or 7 AZD1222 recipients.

Data came from immunoSEQ multiplex PCR; TCRdb stores just in-frame clones and leaves some out. The data show about 190,000 clones, approximately 90% seen once. This CDR3 is built from 15 residues. Per the germline V gene, CDR1 is LNHDA and CDR2 is SQIVND (reference sequence). V was clipped by 3 bases and J by 0 bases, with 11 bases between them. The chain recombines TRBV19 with TRBJ1-2; the D is unclear. The clonotype comes from an adult in good health. The source was peripheral blood, collected on day 0 of AZD1222 vaccination. The CDR3 nucleotides read TGTGCCAGTAGTATGGCGTACCTTCCTAACTATGGCTACACCTTC. This encodes CASSMAYLPNYGYTF. Complete variable domain (other parts from reference TRBV19 and TRBJ1-2): DGGITQSPKYLFRKEGQNVTLSCEQNLNHDAMYWYRQDPGQGLRLIYYSQIVNDFQKGDIAEGYSVSREKKESFPLTVTSAQKNPTAFYLCASSMAYLPNYGYTFGSGTRLTVV.